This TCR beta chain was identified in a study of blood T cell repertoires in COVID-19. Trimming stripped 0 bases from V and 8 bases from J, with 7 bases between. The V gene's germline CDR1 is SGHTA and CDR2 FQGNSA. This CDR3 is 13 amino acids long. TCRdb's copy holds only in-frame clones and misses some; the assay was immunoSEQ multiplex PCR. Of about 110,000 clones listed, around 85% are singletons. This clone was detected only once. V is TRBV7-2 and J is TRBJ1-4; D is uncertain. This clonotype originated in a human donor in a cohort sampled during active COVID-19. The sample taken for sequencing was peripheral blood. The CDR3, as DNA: TGTGCCAGCAGCTTAGCCAAAGCAGAAAAACTGTTTTTT. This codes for CASSLAKAEKLFF.